Given below is one TCR beta chain in context. This record comes from a study of blood T cell repertoires in COVID-19. Study as a whole: Samples representing acute and convalescent COVID-19 were sourced from the United States, Italy and Spain. T cells, B-cell-depleted T cells, or PBMCs provided the cDNA or gDNA that served as material.

Authors' analysis steps: Reference gene primer amplification yielded estimated nucleated cell counts. Some clones are missing from TCRdb's copy, which holds only in-frame ones; the method was immunoSEQ multiplex PCR. That table furnishes V, J and clone size, whereas the DNA furnished D and trimming. The table shows 210,000 or so clones, with less than 90% occurring only once. The CDR3 runs to 14 residues. Germline V gene data show CDR1 as MRHNA and CDR2 as SNTAGT. The clonotype comes from a man between 35 and 55 years old with active or convalescent COVID-19. Sequencing input: peripheral blood. J is TRBJ2-1 and V is TRBV6-4; D perhaps matches TRBD1 (5 bases). CDR3 sequence (DNA): TGTGTAACAGCAGGGCCTGTCTCCTACAATGAGCAGTTCTTC. This codes for CVTAGPVSYNEQFF.